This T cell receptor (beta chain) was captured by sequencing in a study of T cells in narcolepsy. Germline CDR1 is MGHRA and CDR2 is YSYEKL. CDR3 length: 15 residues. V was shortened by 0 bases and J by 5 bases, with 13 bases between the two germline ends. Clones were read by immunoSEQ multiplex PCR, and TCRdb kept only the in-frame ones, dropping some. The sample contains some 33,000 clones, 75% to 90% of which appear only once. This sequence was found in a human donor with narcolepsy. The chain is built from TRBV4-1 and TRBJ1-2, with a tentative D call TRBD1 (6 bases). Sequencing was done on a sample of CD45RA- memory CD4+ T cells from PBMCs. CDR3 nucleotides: TGCGCCAGCAGCCAAGATCTGGGGGGCGTTTATGGCTACACCTTC. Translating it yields CASSQDLGGVYGYTF.